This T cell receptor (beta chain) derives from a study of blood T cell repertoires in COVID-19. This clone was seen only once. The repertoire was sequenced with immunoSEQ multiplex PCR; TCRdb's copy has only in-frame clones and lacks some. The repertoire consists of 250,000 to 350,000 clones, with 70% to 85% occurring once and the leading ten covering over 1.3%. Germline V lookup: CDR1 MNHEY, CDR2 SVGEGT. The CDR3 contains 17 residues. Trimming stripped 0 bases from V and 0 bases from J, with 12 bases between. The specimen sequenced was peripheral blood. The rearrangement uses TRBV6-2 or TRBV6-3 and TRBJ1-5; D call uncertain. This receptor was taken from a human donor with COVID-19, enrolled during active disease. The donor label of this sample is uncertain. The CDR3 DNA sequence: TGTGCCAGCAGTTACTCGATCTGGTTGAGTAGCAATCAGCCCCAGCATTTT. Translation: CASSYSIWLSSNQPQHF.